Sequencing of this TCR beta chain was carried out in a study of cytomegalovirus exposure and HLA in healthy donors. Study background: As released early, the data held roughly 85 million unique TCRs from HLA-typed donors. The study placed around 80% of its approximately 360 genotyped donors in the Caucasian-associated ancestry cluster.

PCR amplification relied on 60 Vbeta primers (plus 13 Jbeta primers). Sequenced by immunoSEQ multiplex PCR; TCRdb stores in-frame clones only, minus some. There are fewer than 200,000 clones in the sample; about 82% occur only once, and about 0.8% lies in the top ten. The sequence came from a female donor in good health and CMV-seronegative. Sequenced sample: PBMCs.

In nucleotides, the CDR3 is TGTGCCAGCAGCGTAGCTGGAGGGGTTAATTCACCCCTCCACTTT. Residues: CASSVAGGVNSPLHF. This rearrangement joins TRBV9 to TRBJ1-6, with TRBD1 as a possible D gene (5 bases). Trimming shortened V by 0 bases and J by 6 bases, and 10 bases separated the two germline ends. The CDR3 contains 15 residues. The V gene's germline CDR1 is SGDLS and CDR2 YYNGEE.